Listed below are T cell receptor beta chains from one sample, sequenced in a study of blood T cell repertoires in COVID-19. Clones were sequenced by immunoSEQ multiplex PCR, and TCRdb holds only the in-frame ones, with some missing. Of 65,000 to 90,000 clones listed, 79% are singletons. What was sequenced was peripheral blood. These TCRs come from a man aged 60-69 years with active or convalescent COVID-19. The CDR3 runs from the conserved cysteine through the conserved F or W. A D gene is named only where the DNA matches it firmly. Expanded clones are given a class, and other clones once, few, many or no size at all.

V gene,D gene,J gene,clone size,CDR3 protein,CDR3 DNA
TRBV27,TRBD2,TRBJ2-3,.,CASSPASGGTDTQYF,TGTGCCAGCAGCCCGGCTAGCGGTGGCACAGATACGCAGTATTTT
TRBV7-2,.,TRBJ1-2,.,CASRPTGGYTNYGYTF,TGTGCCAGCAGGCCGACGGGGGGGTACACTAACTATGGCTACACCTTC
TRBV6-5,.,TRBJ1-6,.,CASRPSQGMGSPLHF,TGTGCCAGCAGACCCTCACAGGGAATGGGTTCACCCCTCCACTTT
TRBV5-6,.,TRBJ1-4,few,CASSGPLGDSNEKLFF,TGTGCCAGCAGCGGCCCCCTGGGAGACTCTAATGAAAAACTGTTTTTT
TRBV19,TRBD2,TRBJ2-5,.,CASSITGGETQYF,TGTGCCAGTAGTATTACCGGGGGGGAGACCCAGTACTTC
TRBV10-3,TRBD1,TRBJ1-5,.,CAIRDDRGLNQPQHF,TGTGCCATCAGGGATGACAGGGGGCTCAATCAGCCCCAGCATTTT
TRBV11-3,.,TRBJ1-3,few,CASSPGGAGSGNTIYF,TGTGCCAGCAGCCCTGGGGGGGCCGGCTCTGGAAACACCATATATTTT
TRBV4-3,TRBD1,TRBJ1-4,.,CASSQDPAGTGVEKLFF,TGCGCCAGCAGCCAAGATCCGGCCGGGACAGGGGTTGAAAAACTGTTTTTT
TRBV18,TRBD1,TRBJ2-7,.,CASSGTGPYEQYF,TGTGCCAGCTCAGGGACAGGGCCCTACGAGCAGTACTTC
TRBV28,.,TRBJ1-4,.,CASSLSGATNEKLFF,TGTGCCAGCAGTTTATCGGGAGCCACTAATGAAAAACTGTTTTTT
TRBV5-6,.,TRBJ1-1,.,CASSRTVEAFF,TGTGCCAGCAGCCGGACAGTTGAAGCTTTCTTT
TRBV7-3,.,TRBJ2-2,few,CASSFTTGFAGELFF,TGTGCCAGCAGCTTCACGACGGGGTTTGCCGGGGAGCTGTTTTTT
TRBV7-9,.,TRBJ2-3,.,CASSTTSGDTQYF,TGTGCCAGCAGCACCACATCGGGAGATACGCAGTATTTT
TRBV28,TRBD1,TRBJ2-7,.,CASSLAGGQGAEEQYF,TGTGCCAGCAGTTTAGCAGGGGGACAGGGGGCAGAGGAGCAGTACTTC
TRBV11-2,.,TRBJ1-2,.,CASKPSGAAYGYTF,TGTGCCAGCAAGCCCTCAGGGGCTGCCTATGGCTACACCTTC
TRBV6-5,.,TRBJ2-7,.,CASRGGSYEQYF,TGTGCCAGCAGAGGGGGATCCTACGAGCAGTACTTC
TRBV5-1,.,TRBJ2-5,.,CASSLGSSGQETQYF,TGCGCCAGCAGCTTGGGTAGTAGCGGCCAAGAGACCCAGTACTTC
TRBV5-6,TRBD1,TRBJ2-3,once,CASSFLRDRHSTDTQYF,TGTGCCAGCAGCTTCCTCCGGGACAGACATAGCACAGATACGCAGTATTTT
TRBV7-2,TRBD1,TRBJ1-5,few,CASSPRTGVGQPQHF,TGTGCCAGCAGCCCAAGGACAGGGGTGGGTCAGCCCCAGCATTTT
TRBV24-1,TRBD1,TRBJ2-1,.,CATSETGTGGVNEQFF,TGTGCCACCAGTGAGACCGGGACAGGGGGCGTAAATGAGCAGTTCTTC
TRBV9,.,TRBJ2-1,.,CASSVIGSSYNEQFF,TGTGCCAGCAGCGTAATCGGGAGCTCCTACAATGAGCAGTTCTTC
TRBV11-2,.,TRBJ2-5,.,CASSLVDGREETQYF,TGTGCCAGCAGCTTAGTCGATGGGCGTGAAGAGACCCAGTACTTC
TRBV6-6,TRBD2,TRBJ2-2,.,CASSKLAGAAPGELFF,TGTGCCAGCAGTAAGCTAGCGGGGGCAGCGCCCGGGGAGCTGTTTTTT
TRBV18,.,TRBJ1-1,.,CASSPPGDRYEAFF,TGTGCCAGCTCACCGCCCGGGGATAGGTATGAAGCTTTCTTT